This T cell receptor beta chain was sequenced in a study of type 1 regulatory T cells. Study information: This in vitro CD4 product, T-allo10, is enriched for Tr1 cells and alloantigen-specific.

Germline V CDR1 and CDR2: DFQATT, SNEGSKA (reference sequence). The CDR3 is 16 residues long. Deletions cut 0 bases from V and 3 bases from J, with 15 bases between. One entry per CDR3 protein, called by TCRdb with MiXCR from the reads. The data contain about 74,000 distinct CDR3 sequences, around 57% of them singletons. For this clonotype: Antigen specificity is unknown.

T-allo10 cells from the graft donor were described as anergic, host-alloantigen-specific, and alloantigen-specific suppressors. The source is a human donor in good health. Sequencing used cultured T cells, either the whole culture or a sorted T cell fraction (not recorded which). Documented subset: Tr1-enriched cell product generated in vitro against host alloantigens. The rearrangement joins TRBV20-1 to TRBJ1-5; no firm D call. The CDR3 coding sequence is TGCAGTGCTAGAGATAGCGAAAAGAGCAACAATCAGCCCCAGCATTTT. It specifies CSARDSEKSNNQPQHF.